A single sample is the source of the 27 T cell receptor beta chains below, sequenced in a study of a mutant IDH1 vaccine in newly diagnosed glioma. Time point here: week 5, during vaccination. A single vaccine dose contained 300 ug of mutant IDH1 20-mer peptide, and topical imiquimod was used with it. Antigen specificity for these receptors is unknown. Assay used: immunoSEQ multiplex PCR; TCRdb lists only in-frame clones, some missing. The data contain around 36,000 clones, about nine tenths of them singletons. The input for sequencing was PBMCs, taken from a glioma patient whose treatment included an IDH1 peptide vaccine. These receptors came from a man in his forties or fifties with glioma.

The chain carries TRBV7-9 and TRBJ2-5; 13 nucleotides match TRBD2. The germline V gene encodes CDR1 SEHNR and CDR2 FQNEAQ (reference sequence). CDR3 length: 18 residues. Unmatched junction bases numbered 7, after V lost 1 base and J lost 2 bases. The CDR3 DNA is TGTGCCAGCAGCTTAGGGGAGACTAGCGGGGGGTATCAAGAGACCCAGTACTTC. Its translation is CASSLGETSGGYQETQYF.

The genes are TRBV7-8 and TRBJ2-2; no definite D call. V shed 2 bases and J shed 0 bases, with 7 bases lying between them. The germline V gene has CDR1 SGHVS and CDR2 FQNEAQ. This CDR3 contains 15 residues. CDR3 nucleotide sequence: TGTGCCAGCAGCTTACTGGCGTCGAACACCGGGGAGCTGTTTTTT. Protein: CASSLLASNTGELFF. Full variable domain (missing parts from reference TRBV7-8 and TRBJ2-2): GAGVSQSPRYKVAKRGQDVALRCDPISGHVSLFWYQQALGQGPEFLTYFQNEAQLDKSGLPSDRFFAERPEGSVSTLKIQRTQQEDSAVYLCASSLLASNTGELFFGEGSRLTVL.

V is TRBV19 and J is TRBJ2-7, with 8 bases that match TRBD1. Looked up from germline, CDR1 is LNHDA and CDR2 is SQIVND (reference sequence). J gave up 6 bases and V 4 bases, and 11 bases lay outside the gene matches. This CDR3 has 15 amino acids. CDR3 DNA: TGTGCCAGTAGTACGTCCGGGACAGGCAACTTCGAGCAGTACTTC. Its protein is CASSTSGTGNFEQYF.

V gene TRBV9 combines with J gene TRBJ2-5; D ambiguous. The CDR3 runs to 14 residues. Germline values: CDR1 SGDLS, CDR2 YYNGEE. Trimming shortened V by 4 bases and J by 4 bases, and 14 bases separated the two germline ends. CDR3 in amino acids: CASSPTPVGETQYF. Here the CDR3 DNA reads TGTGCCAGCAGCCCTACTCCGGTGGGAGAGACCCAGTACTTC.

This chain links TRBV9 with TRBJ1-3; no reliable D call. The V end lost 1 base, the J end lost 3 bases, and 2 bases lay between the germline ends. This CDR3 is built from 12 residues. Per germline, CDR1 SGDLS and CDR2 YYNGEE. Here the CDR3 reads CASSVYGNTIYF. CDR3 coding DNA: TGTGCCAGCAGCGTATATGGAAACACCATATATTTT.

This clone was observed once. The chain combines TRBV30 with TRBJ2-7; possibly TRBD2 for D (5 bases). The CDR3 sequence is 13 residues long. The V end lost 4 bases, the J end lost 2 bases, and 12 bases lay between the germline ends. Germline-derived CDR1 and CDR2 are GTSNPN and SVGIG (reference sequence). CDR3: CAWTRSGTYEQYF. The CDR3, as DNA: TGTGCCTGGACAAGGAGCGGCACCTACGAGCAGTACTTC.

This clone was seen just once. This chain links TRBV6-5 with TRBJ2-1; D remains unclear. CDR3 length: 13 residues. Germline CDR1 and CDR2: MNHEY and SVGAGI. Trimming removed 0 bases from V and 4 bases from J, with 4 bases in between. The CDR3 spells CASSYSRYNEQFF. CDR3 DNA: TGTGCCAGCAGTTACTCGAGGTACAATGAGCAGTTCTTC.

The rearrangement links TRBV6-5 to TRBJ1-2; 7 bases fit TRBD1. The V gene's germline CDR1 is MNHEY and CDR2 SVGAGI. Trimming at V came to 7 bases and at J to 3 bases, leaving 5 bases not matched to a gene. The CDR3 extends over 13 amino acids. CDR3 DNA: TGTGCCAGCACCCGGACAGGCTACTATGGCTACACCTTC. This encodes CASTRTGYYGYTF.

In nucleotides, the CDR3 is TGTGCCAGCAGCTTAGCAATACAGGGGGCCCAGCCCCAGCATTTT. Its translation: CASSLAIQGAQPQHF. The rearrangement uses TRBV7-2 and TRBJ1-5; 9 positions match TRBD1. Germline-derived CDR1 and CDR2 are SGHTA and FQGNSA. Trimming took 0 bases from V and 7 from J; bases not matched to a gene: 4. The CDR3 extends over 15 amino acids.

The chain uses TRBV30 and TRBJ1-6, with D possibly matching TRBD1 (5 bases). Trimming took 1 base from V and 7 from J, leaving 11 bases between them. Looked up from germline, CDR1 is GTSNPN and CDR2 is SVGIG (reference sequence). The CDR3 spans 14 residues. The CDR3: CAWSGGSGNSPLHF. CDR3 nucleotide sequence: TGTGCCTGGAGTGGGGGCTCAGGGAATTCACCCCTCCACTTT.

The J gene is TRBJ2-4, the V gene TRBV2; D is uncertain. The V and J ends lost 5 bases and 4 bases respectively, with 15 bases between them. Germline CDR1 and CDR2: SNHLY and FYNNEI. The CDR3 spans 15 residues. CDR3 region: CASSPARSEKNIQYF. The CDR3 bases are TGTGCCAGCAGTCCAGCTCGGTCGGAAAAAAACATTCAGTACTTC.

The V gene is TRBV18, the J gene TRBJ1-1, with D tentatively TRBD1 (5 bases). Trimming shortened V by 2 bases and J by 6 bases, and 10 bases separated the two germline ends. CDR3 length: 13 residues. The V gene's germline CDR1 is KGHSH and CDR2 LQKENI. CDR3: CASSPETVSEAFF. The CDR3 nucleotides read TGTGCCAGCTCACCAGAGACAGTCTCTGAAGCTTTCTTT.

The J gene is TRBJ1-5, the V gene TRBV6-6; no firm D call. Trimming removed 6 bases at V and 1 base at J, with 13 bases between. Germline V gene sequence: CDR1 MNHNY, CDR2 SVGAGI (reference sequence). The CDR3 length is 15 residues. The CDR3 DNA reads TGTGCCAGCAGCCCCCTGGGAAGGAGCAATCAGCCCCAGCATTTT. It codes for CASSPLGRSNQPQHF.

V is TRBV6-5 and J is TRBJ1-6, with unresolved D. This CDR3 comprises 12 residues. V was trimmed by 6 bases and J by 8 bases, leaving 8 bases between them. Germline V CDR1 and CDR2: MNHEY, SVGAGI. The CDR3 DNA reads TGTGCCAGCAGACCGGGAGATTCACCCCTCCACTTT. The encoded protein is CASRPGDSPLHF.

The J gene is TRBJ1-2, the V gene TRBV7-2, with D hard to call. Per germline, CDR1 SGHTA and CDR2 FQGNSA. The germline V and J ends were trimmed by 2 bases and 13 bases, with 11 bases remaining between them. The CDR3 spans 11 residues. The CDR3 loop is CASSLLGNPTF. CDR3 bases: TGTGCCAGCAGCTTACTTGGAAATCCCACCTTC.

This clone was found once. CDR3 sequence reads: CASSDELYNEQFF. The CDR3 DNA reads TGTGCCAGCAGTGACGAGCTTTACAATGAGCAGTTCTTC. The rearrangement joins TRBV6-4 to TRBJ2-1; no reliable D call. Deletions cut 2 bases from V and 4 bases from J, with 6 bases between. The CDR3 is 13 residues long. Germline V gene lookup returns CDR1 MRHNA and CDR2 SNTAGT.

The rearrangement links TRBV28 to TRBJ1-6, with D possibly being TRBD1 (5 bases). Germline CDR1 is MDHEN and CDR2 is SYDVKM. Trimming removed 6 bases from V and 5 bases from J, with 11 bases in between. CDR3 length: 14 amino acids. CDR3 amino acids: CASRIDSNNSPLHF. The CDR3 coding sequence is TGTGCCAGCAGAATAGACAGCAATAATTCACCCCTCCACTTT.

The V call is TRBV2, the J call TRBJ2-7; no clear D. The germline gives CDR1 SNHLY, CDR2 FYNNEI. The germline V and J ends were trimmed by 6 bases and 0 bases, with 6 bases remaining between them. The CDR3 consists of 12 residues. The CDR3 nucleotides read TGTGCCAGCAGGGCAAGCTCCTACGAGCAGTACTTC. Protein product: CASRASSYEQYF.

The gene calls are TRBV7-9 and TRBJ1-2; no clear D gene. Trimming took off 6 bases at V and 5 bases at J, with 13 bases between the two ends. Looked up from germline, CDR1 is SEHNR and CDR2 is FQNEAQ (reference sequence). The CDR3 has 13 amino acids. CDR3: CASRPREGYGYTF. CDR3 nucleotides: TGTGCCAGCAGACCCCGAGAAGGGTATGGCTACACCTTC.

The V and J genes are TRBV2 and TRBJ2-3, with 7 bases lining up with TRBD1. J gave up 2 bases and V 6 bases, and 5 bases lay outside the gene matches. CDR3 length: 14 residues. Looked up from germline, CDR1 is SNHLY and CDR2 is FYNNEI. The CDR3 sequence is CASRFGTATDTQYF. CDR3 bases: TGTGCCAGCAGATTTGGGACAGCCACAGATACGCAGTATTTT.

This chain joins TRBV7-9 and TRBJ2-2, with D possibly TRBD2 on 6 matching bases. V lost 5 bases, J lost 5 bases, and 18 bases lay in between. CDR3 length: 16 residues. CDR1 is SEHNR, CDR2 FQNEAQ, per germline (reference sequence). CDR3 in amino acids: CASSPPVGGKTGELFF. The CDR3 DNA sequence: TGTGCCAGCAGCCCCCCGGTTGGGGGGAAGACCGGGGAGCTGTTTTTT.

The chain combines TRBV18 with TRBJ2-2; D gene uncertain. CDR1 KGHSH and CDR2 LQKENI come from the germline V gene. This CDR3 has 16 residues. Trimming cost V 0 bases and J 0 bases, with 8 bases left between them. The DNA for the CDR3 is TGTGCCAGCTCACCACCCAACCGGGCGAACACCGGGGAGCTGTTTTTT. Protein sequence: CASSPPNRANTGELFF. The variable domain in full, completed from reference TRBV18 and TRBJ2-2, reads NAGVMQNPRHLVRRRGQEARLRCSPMKGHSHVYWYRQLPEEGLKFMVYLQKENIIDESGMPKERFSAEFPKEGPSILRIQQVVRGDSAAYFCASSPPNRANTGELFFGEGSRLTVL.

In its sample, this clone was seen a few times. The CDR3 sequence: CASSPVNRGNEKLFF. The DNA of the CDR3 is TGTGCCAGCTCACCCGTCAACAGGGGGAATGAAAAACTGTTTTTT. This chain joins TRBV18 and TRBJ1-4, with TRBD1 matching over 8 bases. The CDR3 extends over 15 amino acids. Germline V gives CDR1 KGHSH, CDR2 LQKENI. Trimming cost V 3 bases and J 5 bases; bases outside gene matches: 5.

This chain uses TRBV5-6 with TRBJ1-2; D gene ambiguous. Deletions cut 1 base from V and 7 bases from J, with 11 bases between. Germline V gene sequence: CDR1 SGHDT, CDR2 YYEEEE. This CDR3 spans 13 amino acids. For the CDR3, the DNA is TGTGCCAGCAGCTTGAGTCAGACGGGTGGCTACACCTTC. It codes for CASSLSQTGGYTF.

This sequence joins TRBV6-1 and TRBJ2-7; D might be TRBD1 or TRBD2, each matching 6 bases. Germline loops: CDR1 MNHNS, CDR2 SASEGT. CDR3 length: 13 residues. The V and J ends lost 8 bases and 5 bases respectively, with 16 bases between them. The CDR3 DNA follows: TGTGCCAGCGGGAGGAGGGGGAAGCACGAGCAGTACTTC. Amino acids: CASGRRGKHEQYF.

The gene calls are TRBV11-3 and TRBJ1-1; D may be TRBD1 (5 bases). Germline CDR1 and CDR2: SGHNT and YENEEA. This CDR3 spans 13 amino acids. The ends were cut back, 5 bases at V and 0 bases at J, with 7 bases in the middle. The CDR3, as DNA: TGTGCCAGCAGCCCGGGGGTGAACACTGAAGCTTTCTTT. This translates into CASSPGVNTEAFF. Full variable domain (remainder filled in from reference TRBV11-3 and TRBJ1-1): EAGVVQSPRYKIIEKKQPVAFWCNPISGHNTLYWYLQNLGQGPELLIRYENEEAVDDSQLPKDRFSAERLKGVDSTLKIQPAELGDSAVYLCASSPGVNTEAFFGQGTRLTVV.

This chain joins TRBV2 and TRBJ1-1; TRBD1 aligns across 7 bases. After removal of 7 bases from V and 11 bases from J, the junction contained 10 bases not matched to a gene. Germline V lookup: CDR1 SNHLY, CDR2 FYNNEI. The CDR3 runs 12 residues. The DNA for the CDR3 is TGTGCCAGCATCTCAGGACAGGCTCGCGCTTTCTTT. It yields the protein CASISGQARAFF.